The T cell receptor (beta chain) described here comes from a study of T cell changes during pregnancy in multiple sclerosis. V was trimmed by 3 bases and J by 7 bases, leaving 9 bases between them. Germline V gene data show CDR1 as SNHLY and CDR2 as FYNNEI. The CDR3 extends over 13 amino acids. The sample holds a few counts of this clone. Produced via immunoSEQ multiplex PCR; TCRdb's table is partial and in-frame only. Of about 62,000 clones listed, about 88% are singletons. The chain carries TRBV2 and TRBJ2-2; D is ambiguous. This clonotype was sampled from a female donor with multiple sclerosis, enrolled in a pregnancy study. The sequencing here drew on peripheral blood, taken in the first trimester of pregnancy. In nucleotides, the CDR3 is TGTGCCAGCAGTGACAGAATCAACGGGGAGCTGTTTTTT. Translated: CASSDRINGELFF. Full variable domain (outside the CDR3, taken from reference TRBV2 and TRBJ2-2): EPEVTQTPSHQVTQMGQEVILRCVPISNHLYFYWYRQILGQKVEFLVSFYNNEISEKSEIFDDQFSVERPDGSNFTLKIRSTKLEDSAMYFCASSDRINGELFFGEGSRLTVL.